One sample yielded the 13 T cell receptor beta chains listed below, sequenced in a study of metastatic and nonmetastatic thyroid tumors. TCRdb re-clonotyped the PCR reads through MiXCR. The top ten hold approximately 2.9% of the sample, which has 20,000 to 25,000 clones, around 18% seen once. Thyroid surgery was preceded by no treatment in any patient. The sample taken for sequencing was adjacent normal tissue. These receptors originate from a male donor with papillary thyroid cancer or a benign thyroid nodule (not recorded which). Some clones in this sample may be carry-over from other donors' samples.

Ten or more counts support this clone. This chain connects TRBV7-9 to TRBJ2-4; D ambiguous. The germline gives CDR1 SEHNR, CDR2 FQNEAQ (reference sequence). Trimming cost V 6 bases and J 0 bases, with 9 bases left between them. This CDR3 comprises 14 residues. CDR3: CASSPPRAKNIQYF. Here the CDR3 DNA reads TGTGCCAGCAGTCCCCCGAGAGCCAAAAACATTCAGTACTTC.

This clone was seen at least ten times. CDR3 nucleotide sequence: TGTGCCAGCAGCGTATACGGAGGGGATGAGCAGTTCTTC. Translated, it gives CASSVYGGDEQFF. The rearrangement uses TRBV9 and TRBJ2-1; D might be TRBD2 (6 bases). From germline, CDR1 is SGDLS and CDR2 YYNGEE. This CDR3 has 13 amino acids. Trimming took off 1 base at V and 8 bases at J, with 10 bases between the two ends. Combining the CDR3 with reference TRBV9 and TRBJ2-1 gives the whole variable domain DSGVTQTPKHLITATGQRVTLRCSPRSGDLSVYWYQQSLDQGLQFLIQYYNGEERAKGNILERFSAQQFPDLHSELNLSSLELGDSALYFCASSVYGGDEQFFGPGTRLTVL.

In this sample, this clone turned up many times. The genes are TRBV20-1 and TRBJ1-4; 9 positions match TRBD1. Germline assignment: CDR1 DFQATT and CDR2 SNEGSKA (reference sequence). The ends lost 3 bases at V and 8 bases at J; junction bases unmatched: 10. The CDR3 has 15 amino acids. The CDR3 sequence: CSASLQDRGWEKLFF. CDR3 sequence (DNA): TGCAGTGCTAGTCTTCAGGACAGGGGTTGGGAAAAACTGTTTTTT.

This clone is medium-sized by share. The V call is TRBV5-1, the J call TRBJ2-2, with no clear D. Between the trimmed V and J ends, which lost 5 bases and 1 base, there was a span of 9 bases. The CDR3 runs to 14 residues. Germline V lookup: CDR1 SGHRS, CDR2 YFSETQ. CDR3 in DNA: TGCGCCAGCAGTGAGGACGTGAACACCGGGGAGCTGTTTTTT. It encodes CASSEDVNTGELFF.

The chain is built from TRBV7-8 and TRBJ2-7, with 8 nucleotides matching TRBD1. Germline-derived CDR1 and CDR2 are SGHVS and FQNEAQ. The CDR3 totals 14 residues. V was pared by 5 bases and J by 2 bases, with 5 bases of the junction left unmatched. CDR3 coding DNA: TGTGCCAGCAGCCCAGGGGACAGGACCTACGAGCAGTACTTC. Its protein product is CASSPGDRTYEQYF.

A remark on this clone: A read error may account for a junction end that differs from germline. The CDR3 protein is CAISENYMNTGQLFF. CDR3 sequence (DNA): TGTGCCATCAGCGAAAATTACATGAACACCGGGCAGCTGTTTTTT. The rearrangement uses TRBV10-3 and TRBJ2-2; no definite D call. The germline CDR1 and CDR2 sequences are ENHRY and SYGVKD. The CDR3 spans 15 residues.

Many counts were recorded for this clone. The chain has TRBV11-1 and TRBJ2-1, with 10 bases that match TRBD1. The germline V gene has CDR1 SGHAT and CDR2 FQDESV (reference sequence). The junction had 9 bases not matched to a gene; V was cut back by 8 bases and J by 8 bases. CDR3 length equals 14 residues. The CDR3 is CASQGGQGRDEQFF. DNA for the CDR3: TGTGCCAGCCAGGGGGGACAGGGGCGAGATGAGCAGTTCTTC.

At least ten counts were recorded for this clone. This rearrangement joins TRBV11-1 to TRBJ1-3; D is unresolved. Trimming cost V 3 bases and J 0 bases, with 12 bases left between them. The CDR3 has 16 amino acids. Germline V CDR1 and CDR2: SGHAT, FQDESV (reference sequence). The CDR3: CASSFLVGYSGNTIYF. The CDR3 nucleotides read TGTGCCAGCAGCTTTTTGGTCGGATACTCTGGAAACACCATATATTTT.

This clone was recorded a few times. The chain combines TRBV6-2 or TRBV6-3 with TRBJ1-4, with D hard to call. CDR3 length equals 17 residues. V lost 4 bases to trimming and J lost 8 bases, with 23 bases between them. Germline-derived CDR1 and CDR2 are MNHEY and SVGEGT. Here the CDR3 reads CASSSHTGTVGKEKLFF. Here the CDR3 DNA reads TGTGCCAGCAGTTCCCACACCGGCACAGTGGGCAAGGAAAAACTGTTTTTT.

The chain carries TRBV30 and TRBJ1-1; D is possibly TRBD1 (6 bases). The CDR3 is 14 amino acids. CDR1 GTSNPN and CDR2 SVGIG come from the germline V gene (reference sequence). V lost 2 bases, J lost 2 bases, and 12 bases lay in between. CDR3: CAWSPSGANTEAFF. CDR3 sequence (DNA): TGTGCCTGGAGTCCCTCGGGGGCCAACACTGAAGCTTTCTTT.

This clone was counted between two and nine times. V and J are TRBV3-1 and TRBJ2-5; no clear D gene. This CDR3 has 16 amino acids. Germline V gives CDR1 LGHDT, CDR2 YNNKEL (reference sequence). V lost 0 bases and J 4 bases, leaving 15 bases between the germline ends. CDR3 DNA sequence: TGTGCCAGCAGCCAAGACCGCGGTGGGTTGGGAGAGACCCAGTACTTC. It specifies CASSQDRGGLGETQYF.

Concerning this clone itself: The conserved closing phenylalanine or tryptophan is absent in this CDR3, likely reflecting a read error. This chain links TRBV5-4 with TRBJ1-2; D remains unclear. The length of the CDR3 is 12 residues. In germline, CDR1 is SGHNT, CDR2 YYREEE (reference sequence). CDR3 sequence reads: CAISLGNLGYTL. CDR3 bases: TGTGCCATCAGCTTGGGGAATTTGGGCTACACCCTC.

This clone was found a few times. A much larger clone sits a single nucleotide away, making a read error possible. V gene TRBV11-1 combines with J gene TRBJ2-5; D may be TRBD1 (5 bases). Germline V gene sequence: CDR1 SGHAT, CDR2 FQDESV (reference sequence). The CDR3 covers 18 residues. Trimming took off 5 bases at V and 1 base at J, with 23 bases between the two ends. CDR3: CASSNLAIRVRAQETQYF. In DNA form, the CDR3 reads TGTGCCAGCAGCAACTTAGCAATCAGGGTGCGCGCCCAAGAGACCCAGTACTTC.